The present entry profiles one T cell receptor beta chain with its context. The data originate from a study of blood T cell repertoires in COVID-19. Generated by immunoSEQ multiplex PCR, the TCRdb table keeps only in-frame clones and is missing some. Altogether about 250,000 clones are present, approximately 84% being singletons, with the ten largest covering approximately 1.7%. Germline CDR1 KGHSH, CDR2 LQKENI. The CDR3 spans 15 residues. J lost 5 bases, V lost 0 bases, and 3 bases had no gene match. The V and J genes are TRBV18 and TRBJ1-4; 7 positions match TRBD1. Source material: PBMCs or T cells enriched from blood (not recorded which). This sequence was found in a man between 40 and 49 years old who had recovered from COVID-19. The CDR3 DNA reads TGTGCCAGCTCACCACCGGGACAGAAGAATGAAAAACTGTTTTTT. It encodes CASSPPGQKNEKLFF.